This T cell receptor beta chain is from a study of blood T cell repertoires in COVID-19. Sequencing used immunoSEQ multiplex PCR; TCRdb keeps in-frame clones, though not all of them. The sample carries 250,000 or so clones, about 83% recorded once. This clone was detected once. The V end was cut by 4 bases, the J end by 2 bases, with 7 bases between. From germline, CDR1 is SQVTM and CDR2 ANQGSEA. The CDR3 is made up of 12 amino acids. V is TRBV29-1 and J is TRBJ2-3; no clear D. Sequenced input: peripheral blood. This receptor was obtained from a human donor in a cohort sampled during active COVID-19. The CDR3 sequence: CSVVYYTDTQYF. The CDR3 nucleotides read TGCAGCGTTGTTTACTACACAGATACGCAGTATTTT.